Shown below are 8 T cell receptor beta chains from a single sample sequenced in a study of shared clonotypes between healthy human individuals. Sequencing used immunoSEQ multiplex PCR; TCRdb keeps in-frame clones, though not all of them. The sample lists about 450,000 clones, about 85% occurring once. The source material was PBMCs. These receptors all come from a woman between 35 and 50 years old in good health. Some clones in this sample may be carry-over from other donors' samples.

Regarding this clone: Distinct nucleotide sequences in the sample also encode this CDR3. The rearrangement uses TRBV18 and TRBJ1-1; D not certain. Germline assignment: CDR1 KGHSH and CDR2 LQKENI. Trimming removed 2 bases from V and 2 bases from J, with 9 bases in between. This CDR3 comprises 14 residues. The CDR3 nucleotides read TGTGCCAGCTCACCAAGGACCGGCAACACTGAAGCTTTCTTT. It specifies CASSPRTGNTEAFF. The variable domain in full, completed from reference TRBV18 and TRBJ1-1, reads NAGVMQNPRHLVRRRGQEARLRCSPMKGHSHVYWYRQLPEEGLKFMVYLQKENIIDESGMPKERFSAEFPKEGPSILRIQQVVRGDSAAYFCASSPRTGNTEAFFGQGTRLTVV.

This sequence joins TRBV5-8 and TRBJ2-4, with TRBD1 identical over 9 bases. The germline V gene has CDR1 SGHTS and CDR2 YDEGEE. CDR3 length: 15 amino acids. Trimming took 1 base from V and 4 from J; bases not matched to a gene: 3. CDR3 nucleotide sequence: TGTGCCAGCAGCTTGCGGACAGGGGCAAAAAACATTCAGTACTTC. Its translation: CASSLRTGAKNIQYF.

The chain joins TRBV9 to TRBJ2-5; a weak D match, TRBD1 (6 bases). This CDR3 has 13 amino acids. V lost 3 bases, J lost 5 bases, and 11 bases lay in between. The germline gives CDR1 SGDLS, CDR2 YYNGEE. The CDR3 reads CASSAGVRETQYF. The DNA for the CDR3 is TGTGCCAGCAGCGCAGGGGTTAGGGAGACCCAGTACTTC.

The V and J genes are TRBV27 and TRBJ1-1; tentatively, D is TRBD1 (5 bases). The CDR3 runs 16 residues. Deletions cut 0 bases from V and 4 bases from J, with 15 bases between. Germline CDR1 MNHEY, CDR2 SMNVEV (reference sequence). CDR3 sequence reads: CASSLSNRPEGTEAFF. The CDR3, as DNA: TGTGCCAGCAGTTTATCCAACAGGCCCGAGGGCACTGAAGCTTTCTTT.

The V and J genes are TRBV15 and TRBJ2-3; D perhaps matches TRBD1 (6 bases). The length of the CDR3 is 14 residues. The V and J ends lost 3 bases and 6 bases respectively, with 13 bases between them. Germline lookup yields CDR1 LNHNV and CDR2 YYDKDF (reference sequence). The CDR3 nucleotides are TGTGCCACCAGCAGGGGGGCGGTACTCGATACGCAGTATTTT. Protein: CATSRGAVLDTQYF. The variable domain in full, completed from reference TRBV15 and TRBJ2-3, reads DAMVIQNPRYQVTQFGKPVTLSCSQTLNHNVMYWYQQKSSQAPKLLFHYYDKDFNNEADTPDNFQSRRPNTSFCFLDIRSPGLGDTAMYLCATSRGAVLDTQYFGPGTRLTVL.

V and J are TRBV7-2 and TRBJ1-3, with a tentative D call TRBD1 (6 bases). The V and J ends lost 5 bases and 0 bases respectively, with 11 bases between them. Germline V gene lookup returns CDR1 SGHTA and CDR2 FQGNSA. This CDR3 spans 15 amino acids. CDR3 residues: CASSRGQLSGNTIYF. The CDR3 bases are TGTGCCAGCAGCCGTGGACAGCTCTCTGGAAACACCATATATTTT.

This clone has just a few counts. CDR3 nucleotide sequence: TGTGCCTGGAGTAGGAGGGGGGACGAGCAGTACTTC. Amino acid sequence: CAWSRRGDEQYF. The genes are TRBV30 and TRBJ2-7; D is tentatively TRBD1 or TRBD2 (6 bases each). Germline V gene lookup returns CDR1 GTSNPN and CDR2 SVGIG (reference sequence). Trimming shortened V by 2 bases and J by 5 bases, and 10 bases separated the two germline ends. The CDR3 runs 12 residues. Complete variable domain (other parts from reference TRBV30 and TRBJ2-7): SQTIHQWPATLVQPVGSPLSLECTVEGTSNPNLYWYRQAAGRGLQLLFYSVGIGQISSEVPQNLSASRPQDRQFILSSKKLLLSDSGFYLCAWSRRGDEQYFGPGTRLTVT.

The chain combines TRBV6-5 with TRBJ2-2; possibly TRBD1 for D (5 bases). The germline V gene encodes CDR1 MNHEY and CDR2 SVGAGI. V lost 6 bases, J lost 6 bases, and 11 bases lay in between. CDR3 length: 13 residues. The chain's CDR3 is CASSQTGAGELFF. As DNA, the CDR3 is TGTGCCAGCAGCCAAACAGGTGCCGGGGAGCTGTTTTTT.